Sequencing of this TCR beta chain was carried out in a study of cytomegalovirus exposure and HLA in healthy donors. Study-wide points: Per a prior analysis, the majority of TCR beta V segments were productive roughly 90% or roughly 30% of the time.

As regards this clone: Its target is unknown.

PCR involved 60 Vbeta and 13 Jbeta primers. The method was immunoSEQ multiplex PCR; TCRdb's version includes in-frame clones alone and lacks a portion of them. The repertoire has about 180,000 clones, under 80% of them found once; the top ten carry 2% to 2.5%. Sequenced material: PBMCs. The clonotype comes from a woman aged 25-40 years in good health and CMV-seropositive.

CDR3 sequence (DNA): TGTGCCAGTAGTACACATGGACAGGGGAAGCCCCAGCATTTT. This gives the protein CASSTHGQGKPQHF. The chain couples TRBV19 to TRBJ1-5; 9 bases agree with TRBD1. Germline V gene sequence: CDR1 LNHDA, CDR2 SQIVND (reference sequence). J lost 8 bases, V lost 4 bases, and 6 bases had no gene match. This CDR3 spans 14 amino acids.